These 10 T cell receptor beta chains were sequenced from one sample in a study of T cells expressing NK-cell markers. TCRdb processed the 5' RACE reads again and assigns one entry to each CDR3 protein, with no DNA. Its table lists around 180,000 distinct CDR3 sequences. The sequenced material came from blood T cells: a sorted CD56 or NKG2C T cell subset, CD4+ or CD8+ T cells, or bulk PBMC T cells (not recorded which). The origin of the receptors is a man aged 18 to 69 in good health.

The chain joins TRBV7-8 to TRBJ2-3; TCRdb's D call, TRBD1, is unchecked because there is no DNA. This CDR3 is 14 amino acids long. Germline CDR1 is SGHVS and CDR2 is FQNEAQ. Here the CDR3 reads CASSPGGHPDTQYF.

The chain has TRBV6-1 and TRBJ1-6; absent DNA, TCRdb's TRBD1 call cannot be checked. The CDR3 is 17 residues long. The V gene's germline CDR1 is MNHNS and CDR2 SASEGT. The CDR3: CASRVGQEHRFNSPLHF.

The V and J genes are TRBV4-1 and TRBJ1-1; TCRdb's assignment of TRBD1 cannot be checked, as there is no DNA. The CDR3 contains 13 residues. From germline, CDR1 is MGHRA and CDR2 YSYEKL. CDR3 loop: CASSPTGGNEAFF.

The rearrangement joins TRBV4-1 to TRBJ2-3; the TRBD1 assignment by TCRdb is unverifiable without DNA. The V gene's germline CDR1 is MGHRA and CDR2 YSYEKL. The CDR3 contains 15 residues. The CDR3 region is CASSQRGPGTDTQYF.

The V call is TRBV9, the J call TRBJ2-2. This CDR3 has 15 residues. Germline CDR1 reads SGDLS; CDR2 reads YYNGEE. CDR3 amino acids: CASSVEVKYTGELFF. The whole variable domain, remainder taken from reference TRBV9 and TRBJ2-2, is DSGVTQTPKHLITATGQRVTLRCSPRSGDLSVYWYQQSLDQGLQFLIQYYNGEERAKGNILERFSAQQFPDLHSELNLSSLELGDSALYFCASSVEVKYTGELFFGEGSRLTVL.

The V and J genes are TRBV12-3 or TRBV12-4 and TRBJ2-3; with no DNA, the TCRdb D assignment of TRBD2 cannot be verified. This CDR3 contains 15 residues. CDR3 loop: CASCFDSLSTDTQYF.

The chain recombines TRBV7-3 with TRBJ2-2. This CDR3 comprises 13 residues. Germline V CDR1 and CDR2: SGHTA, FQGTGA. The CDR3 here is CASSLFGTGELFF.

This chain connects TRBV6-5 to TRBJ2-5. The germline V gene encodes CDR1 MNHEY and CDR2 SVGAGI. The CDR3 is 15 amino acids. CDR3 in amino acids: CASSYWTSGQETQYF.

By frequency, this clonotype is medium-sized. The CDR3: CASSLFRGLMTEAFF. This rearrangement joins TRBV12-3 or TRBV12-4 to TRBJ1-1; TCRdb selects TRBD1, and the lack of DNA leaves this call unchecked. CDR3 size: 15 residues.

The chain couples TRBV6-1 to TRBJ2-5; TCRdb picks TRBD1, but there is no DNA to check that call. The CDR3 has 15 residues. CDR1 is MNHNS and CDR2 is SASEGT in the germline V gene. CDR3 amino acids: CASRLQGASEETQYF.